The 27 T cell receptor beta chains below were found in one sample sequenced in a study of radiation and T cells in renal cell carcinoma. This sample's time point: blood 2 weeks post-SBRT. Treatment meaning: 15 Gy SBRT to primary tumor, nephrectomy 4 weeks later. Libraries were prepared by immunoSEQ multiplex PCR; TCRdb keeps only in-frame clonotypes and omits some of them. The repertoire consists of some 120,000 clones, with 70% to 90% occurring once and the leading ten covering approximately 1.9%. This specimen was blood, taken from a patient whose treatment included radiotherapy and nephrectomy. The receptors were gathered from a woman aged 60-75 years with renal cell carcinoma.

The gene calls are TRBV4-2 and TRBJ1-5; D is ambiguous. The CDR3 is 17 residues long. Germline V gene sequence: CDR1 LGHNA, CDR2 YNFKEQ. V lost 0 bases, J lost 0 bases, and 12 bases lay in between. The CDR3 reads CASSQDRGRHSNQPQHF. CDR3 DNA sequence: TGTGCCAGCAGCCAAGATCGAGGCAGACATAGCAATCAGCCCCAGCATTTT.

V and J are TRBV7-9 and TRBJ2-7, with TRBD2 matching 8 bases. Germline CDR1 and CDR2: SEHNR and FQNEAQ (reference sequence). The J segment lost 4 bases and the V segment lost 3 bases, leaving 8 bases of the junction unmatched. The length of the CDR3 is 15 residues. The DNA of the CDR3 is TGTGCCAGCAGCTTGGCGGGGGGAACAAGGTACGAGCAGTACTTC. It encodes CASSLAGGTRYEQYF.

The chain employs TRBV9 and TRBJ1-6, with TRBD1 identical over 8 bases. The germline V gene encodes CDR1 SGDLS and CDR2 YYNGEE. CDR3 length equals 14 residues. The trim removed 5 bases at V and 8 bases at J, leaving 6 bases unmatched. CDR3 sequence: CASSTDRGDSPLHF. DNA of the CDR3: TGTGCCAGCAGTACCGACAGGGGCGATTCACCCCTCCACTTT.

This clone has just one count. CDR3: CASSFNGRGNEQYF. CDR3 DNA sequence: TGTGCCAGCAGTTTTAATGGCAGGGGTAACGAGCAGTACTTC. The rearrangement links TRBV27 to TRBJ2-7, with D possibly being TRBD1 (6 bases). Deletions cut 3 bases from V and 5 bases from J, with 14 bases between. This CDR3 has 14 amino acids. Germline values: CDR1 MNHEY, CDR2 SMNVEV (reference sequence).

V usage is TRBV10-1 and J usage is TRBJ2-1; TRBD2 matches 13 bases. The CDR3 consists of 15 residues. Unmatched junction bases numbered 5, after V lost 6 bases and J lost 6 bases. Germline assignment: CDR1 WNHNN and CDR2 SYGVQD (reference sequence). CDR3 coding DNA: TGCGCCAGCAGACGTGGACTAGCGGGGGCCAATGAGCAGTTCTTC. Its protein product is CASRRGLAGANEQFF.

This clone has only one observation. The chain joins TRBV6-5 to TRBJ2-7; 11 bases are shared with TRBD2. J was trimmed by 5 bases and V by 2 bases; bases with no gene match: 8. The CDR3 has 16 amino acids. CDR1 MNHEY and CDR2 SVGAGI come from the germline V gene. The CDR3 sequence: CASSYASGGPGHEQYF. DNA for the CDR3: TGTGCCAGCAGTTACGCTAGCGGGGGGCCAGGTCACGAGCAGTACTTC.

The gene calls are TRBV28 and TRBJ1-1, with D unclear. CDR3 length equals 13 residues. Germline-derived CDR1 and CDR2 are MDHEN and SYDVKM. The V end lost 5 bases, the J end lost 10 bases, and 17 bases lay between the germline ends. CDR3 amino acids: CASSPTDVPRAFF. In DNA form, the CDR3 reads TGTGCCAGCAGTCCTACCGACGTGCCCCGAGCTTTCTTT. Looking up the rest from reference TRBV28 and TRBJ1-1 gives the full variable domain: DVKVTQSSRYLVKRTGEKVFLECVQDMDHENMFWYRQDPGLGLRLIYFSYDVKMKEKGDIPEGYSVSREKKERFSLILESASTNQTSMYLCASSPTDVPRAFFGQGTRLTVV.

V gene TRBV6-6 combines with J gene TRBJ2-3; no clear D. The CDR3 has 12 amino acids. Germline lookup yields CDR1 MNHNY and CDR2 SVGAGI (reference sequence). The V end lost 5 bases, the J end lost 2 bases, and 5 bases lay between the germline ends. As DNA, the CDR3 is TGTGCCAGCAGTCCTTACACAGATACGCAGTATTTT. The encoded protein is CASSPYTDTQYF.

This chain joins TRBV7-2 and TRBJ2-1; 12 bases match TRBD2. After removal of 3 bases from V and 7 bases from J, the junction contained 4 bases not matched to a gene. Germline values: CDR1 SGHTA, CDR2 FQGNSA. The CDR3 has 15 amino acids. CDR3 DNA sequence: TGTGCCAGCAGCTTCGGAACTAGCGGGGGGAATGAGCAGTTCTTC. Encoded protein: CASSFGTSGGNEQFF.

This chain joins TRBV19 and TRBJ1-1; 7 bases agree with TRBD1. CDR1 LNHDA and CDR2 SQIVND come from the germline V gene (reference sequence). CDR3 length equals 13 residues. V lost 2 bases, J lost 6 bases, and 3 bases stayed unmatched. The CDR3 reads CASSITQGPEAFF. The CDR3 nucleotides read TGTGCCAGTAGTATAACACAGGGGCCTGAAGCTTTCTTT.

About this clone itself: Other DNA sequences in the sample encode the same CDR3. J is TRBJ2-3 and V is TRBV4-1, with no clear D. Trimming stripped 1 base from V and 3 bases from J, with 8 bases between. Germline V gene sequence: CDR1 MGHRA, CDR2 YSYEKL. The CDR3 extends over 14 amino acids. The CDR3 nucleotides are TGCGCCAGCAGCCAAGGAAGGGCGACAGATACGCAGTATTTT. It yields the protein CASSQGRATDTQYF.

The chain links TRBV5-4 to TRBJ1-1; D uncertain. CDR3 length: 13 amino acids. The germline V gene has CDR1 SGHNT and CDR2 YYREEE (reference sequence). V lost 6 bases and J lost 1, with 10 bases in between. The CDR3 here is CASIDGRNTEAFF. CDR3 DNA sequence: TGTGCCAGCATCGACGGGAGGAACACTGAAGCTTTCTTT.

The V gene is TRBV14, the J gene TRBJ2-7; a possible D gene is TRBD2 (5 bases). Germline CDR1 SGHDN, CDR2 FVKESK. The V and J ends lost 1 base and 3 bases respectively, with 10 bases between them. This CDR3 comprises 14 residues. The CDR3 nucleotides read TGTGCCAGCAGCCAAGGGATCGGGGACTACGAGCAGTACTTC. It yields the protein CASSQGIGDYEQYF.

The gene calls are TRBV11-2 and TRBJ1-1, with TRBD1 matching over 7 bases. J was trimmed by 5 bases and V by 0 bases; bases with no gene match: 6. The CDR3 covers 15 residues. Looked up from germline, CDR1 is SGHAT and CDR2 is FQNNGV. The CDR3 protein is CASSLEPGGFTEAFF. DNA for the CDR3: TGTGCCAGCAGCTTAGAACCAGGGGGTTTTACTGAAGCTTTCTTT.

CDR3 protein: CATRLNEQFF. DNA for the CDR3: TGTGCCACCCGGTTGAATGAGCAGTTCTTC. The chain is built from TRBV2 and TRBJ2-1; D is unresolved. CDR1 is SNHLY and CDR2 is FYNNEI in the germline V gene. CDR3 length: 10 amino acids. The germline V and J ends were trimmed by 10 bases and 7 bases, with 8 bases remaining between them.

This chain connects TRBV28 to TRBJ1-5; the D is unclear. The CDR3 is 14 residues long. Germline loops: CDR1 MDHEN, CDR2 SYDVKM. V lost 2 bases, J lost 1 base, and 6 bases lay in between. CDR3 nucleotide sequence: TGTGCCAGCAGTTTACGCGCCAGCAATCAGCCCCAGCATTTT. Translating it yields CASSLRASNQPQHF.

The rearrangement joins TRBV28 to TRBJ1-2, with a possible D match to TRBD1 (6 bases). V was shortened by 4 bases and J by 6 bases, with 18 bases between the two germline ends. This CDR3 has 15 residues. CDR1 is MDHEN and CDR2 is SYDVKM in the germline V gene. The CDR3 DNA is TGTGCCAGCAGTTCGACAGGTAGTTGGGGTCATGGCTACACCTTC. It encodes CASSSTGSWGHGYTF.

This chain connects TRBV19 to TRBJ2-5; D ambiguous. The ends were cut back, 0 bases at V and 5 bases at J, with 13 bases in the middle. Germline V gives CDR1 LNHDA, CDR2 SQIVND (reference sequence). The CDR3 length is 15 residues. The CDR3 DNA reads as TGTGCCAGTAGTATAGATCTAGGCCGGACGGAGACCCAGTACTTC. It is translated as CASSIDLGRTETQYF. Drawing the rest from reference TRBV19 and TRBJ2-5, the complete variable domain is DGGITQSPKYLFRKEGQNVTLSCEQNLNHDAMYWYRQDPGQGLRLIYYSQIVNDFQKGDIAEGYSVSREKKESFPLTVTSAQKNPTAFYLCASSIDLGRTETQYFGPGTRLLVL.

CDR3 region: CASSLGYGVATGELFF. In nucleotides, the CDR3 is TGCGCCAGCAGCTTGGGTTATGGGGTAGCCACCGGGGAGCTGTTTTTT. The V call is TRBV5-1, the J call TRBJ2-2; no reliable D call. This CDR3 comprises 16 residues. The V end lost 0 bases, the J end lost 4 bases, and 13 bases lay between the germline ends. Germline-derived CDR1 and CDR2 are SGHRS and YFSETQ.

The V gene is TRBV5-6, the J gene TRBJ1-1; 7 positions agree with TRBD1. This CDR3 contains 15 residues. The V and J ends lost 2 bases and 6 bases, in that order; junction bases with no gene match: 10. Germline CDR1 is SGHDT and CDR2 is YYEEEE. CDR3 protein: CASSFNTGAGAEAFF. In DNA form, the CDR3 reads TGTGCCAGCAGCTTCAATACAGGGGCGGGCGCTGAAGCTTTCTTT.

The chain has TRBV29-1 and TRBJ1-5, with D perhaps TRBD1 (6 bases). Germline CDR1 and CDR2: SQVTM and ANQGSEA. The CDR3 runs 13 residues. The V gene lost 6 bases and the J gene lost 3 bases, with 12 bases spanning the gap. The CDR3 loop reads CSVGTGNNQPQHF. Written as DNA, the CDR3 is TGCAGCGTGGGAACAGGGAACAATCAGCCCCAGCATTTT.

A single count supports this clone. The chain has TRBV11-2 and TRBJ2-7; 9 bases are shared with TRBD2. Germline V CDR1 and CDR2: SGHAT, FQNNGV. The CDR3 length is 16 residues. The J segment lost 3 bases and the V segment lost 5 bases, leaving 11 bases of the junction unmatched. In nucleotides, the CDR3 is TGTGCCAGCAGCCCTCCCTGGGGGACTAGCAGCTACGAGCAGTACTTC. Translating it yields CASSPPWGTSSYEQYF.

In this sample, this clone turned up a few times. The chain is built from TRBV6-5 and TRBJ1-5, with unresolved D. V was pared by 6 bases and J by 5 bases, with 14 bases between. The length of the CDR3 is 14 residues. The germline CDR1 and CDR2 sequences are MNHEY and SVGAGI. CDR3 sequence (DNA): TGTGCCAGCAGCTCCGGCGGGGTGCATCAGCCCCAGCATTTT. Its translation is CASSSGGVHQPQHF.

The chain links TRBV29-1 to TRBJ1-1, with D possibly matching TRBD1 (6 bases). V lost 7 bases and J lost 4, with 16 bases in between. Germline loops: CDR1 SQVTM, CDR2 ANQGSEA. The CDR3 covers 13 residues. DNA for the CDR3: TGCAGCGGGGAGGAGGGAGGGGGCACTGAAGCTTTCTTT. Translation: CSGEEGGGTEAFF.

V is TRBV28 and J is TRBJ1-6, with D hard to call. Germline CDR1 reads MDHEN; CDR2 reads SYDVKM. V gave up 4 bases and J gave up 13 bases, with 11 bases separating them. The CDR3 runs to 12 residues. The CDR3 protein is CASSSRDPPLHF. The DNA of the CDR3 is TGTGCCAGCAGTTCCCGCGACCCGCCCCTCCACTTT.

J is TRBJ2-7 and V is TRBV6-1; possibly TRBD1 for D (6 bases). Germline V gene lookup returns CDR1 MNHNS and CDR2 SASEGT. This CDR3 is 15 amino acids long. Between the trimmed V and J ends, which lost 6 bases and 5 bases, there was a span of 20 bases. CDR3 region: CASREYAGDGNEQYF. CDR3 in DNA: TGTGCCAGCAGAGAGTACGCAGGGGATGGTAACGAGCAGTACTTC.

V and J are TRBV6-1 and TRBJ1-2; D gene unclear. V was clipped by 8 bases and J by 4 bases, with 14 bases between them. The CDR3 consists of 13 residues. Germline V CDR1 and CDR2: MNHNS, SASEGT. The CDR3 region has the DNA TGTGCCAGCTGCGCGTCCCTGTTCTATGGCTACACCTTC. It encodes CASCASLFYGYTF.